This is a list of T cell receptor beta chains from one sample in a study of shared clonotypes between healthy human individuals. Repertoires were generated with immunoSEQ multiplex PCR, while TCRdb's copy carries only in-frame clones and drops some. Among approximately 840,000 clones listed, about 96% were seen once. The sequencing input was naive CD8+ T cells sorted from blood. These receptors all come from a man aged 25-40 years in good health. CDR3s include the opening cysteine and the closing phenylalanine or tryptophan. A D gene is named only where the DNA matches it firmly. The size field is filled for only some rows; it gives once, few, many or a size class.

cdr3_nt: TGTGCCAGCAGCCCCCCGATCGGGGAGCTGTTTTTT; cdr3_aa: CASSPPIGELFF; j_call: TRBJ2-2; d_call: .; clone_size: .; v_call: TRBV7-9
cdr3_nt: TGTGCCAGCAGCAACCGTCAGGGGGAGAGCTACGAGCAGTACTTC; cdr3_aa: CASSNRQGESYEQYF; j_call: TRBJ2-7; d_call: TRBD1; clone_size: .; v_call: TRBV5-4
cdr3_nt: TGCGCCAGCAGCCAAGAGGGACTAGCTTCGGGCGAGCAGTACTTC; cdr3_aa: CASSQEGLASGEQYF; j_call: TRBJ2-7; d_call: TRBD2; clone_size: once; v_call: TRBV4-1
cdr3_nt: TGTGCCAGCACTCCTCGTCCGGGACTAGATGCCGAGCAGTACTTC; cdr3_aa: CASTPRPGLDAEQYF; j_call: TRBJ2-7; d_call: TRBD2; clone_size: .; v_call: TRBV27
cdr3_nt: TGTGCCAGCAGCTCGACAGGGGGCCAAGAGACCCAGTACTTC; cdr3_aa: CASSSTGGQETQYF; j_call: TRBJ2-5; d_call: TRBD1; clone_size: .; v_call: TRBV7-2
cdr3_nt: TGTGCCAGCAGCTTCGTGCAGGGGGCGCTTAATGAGCAGTTCTTC; cdr3_aa: CASSFVQGALNEQFF; j_call: TRBJ2-1; d_call: TRBD1; clone_size: .; v_call: TRBV7-9
cdr3_nt: TGTGCCAGCAGTTACTCGGCGAGTCGGGCCCAGTACTTC; cdr3_aa: CASSYSASRAQYF; j_call: TRBJ2-5; d_call: .; clone_size: .; v_call: TRBV6-5
cdr3_nt: TGCGCCAGCAGCCAAGATCGGGACTTGATGAAATACGAGCAGTACTTC; cdr3_aa: CASSQDRDLMKYEQYF; j_call: TRBJ2-7; d_call: .; clone_size: .; v_call: TRBV4-1
cdr3_nt: TGTGCCAGCAGTCCCGGGACCGAATACAATGAGCAGTTCTTC; cdr3_aa: CASSPGTEYNEQFF; j_call: TRBJ2-1; d_call: .; clone_size: .; v_call: TRBV6-5
cdr3_nt: TGTGCCAGCTCACCCGCCGGGGTGGGGGGAGCCTACGAGCAGTACTTC; cdr3_aa: CASSPAGVGGAYEQYF; j_call: TRBJ2-7; d_call: .; clone_size: .; v_call: TRBV18
cdr3_nt: TGTGCCAGCAGTGAAGCCCACAATCAGCCCCAGCATTTT; cdr3_aa: CASSEAHNQPQHF; j_call: TRBJ1-5; d_call: .; clone_size: .; v_call: TRBV2
cdr3_nt: TGTGCCAGCAGCTTGGGGCGCTACGGGAGTACTGATGAGCAGTTCTTC; cdr3_aa: CASSLGRYGSTDEQFF; j_call: TRBJ2-1; d_call: .; clone_size: .; v_call: TRBV11-2
cdr3_nt: TGTGCCAGCACCCCCGGGGCGCTGGGTGAGCAGTTCTTC; cdr3_aa: CASTPGALGEQFF; j_call: TRBJ2-1; d_call: .; clone_size: .; v_call: TRBV27
cdr3_nt: TGTGCCAGCAGCTTAGTGGGGGTGGGTGAGCAGTTCTTC; cdr3_aa: CASSLVGVGEQFF; j_call: TRBJ2-1; d_call: .; clone_size: .; v_call: TRBV7-2
cdr3_nt: TGTGCCAGCAGGGACAGTGGGTTCTACAATGAGCAGTTCTTC; cdr3_aa: CASRDSGFYNEQFF; j_call: TRBJ2-1; d_call: .; clone_size: .; v_call: TRBV28
cdr3_nt: TGTGCCAGCAGCTCTTTCGGGTTGGCCGGGGAGCTGTTTTTT; cdr3_aa: CASSSFGLAGELFF; j_call: TRBJ2-2; d_call: .; clone_size: .; v_call: TRBV14
cdr3_nt: TGCGCCAGCAGCCAAGCCCTAGCGGGTACCTACGAGCAGTACTTC; cdr3_aa: CASSQALAGTYEQYF; j_call: TRBJ2-7; d_call: TRBD2; clone_size: once; v_call: TRBV4-3
cdr3_nt: TGTGCCACCAGCAGAGTTGGGGCGGGAGGGCCTCTTTTCCGTGGCAATGAGCAGTTCTTC; cdr3_aa: CATSRVGAGGPLFRGNEQFF; j_call: TRBJ2-1; d_call: TRBD2; clone_size: .; v_call: TRBV15
cdr3_nt: TGTGCCAGCAGCTCTGGACTAGTCAATGAGCAGTTCTTC; cdr3_aa: CASSSGLVNEQFF; j_call: TRBJ2-1; d_call: TRBD2; clone_size: .; v_call: TRBV7-9
cdr3_nt: TGCGCCAGCAGCCAAGATTTTTTACAGTTGAGGAACACCGGGGAGCTGTTTTTT; cdr3_aa: CASSQDFLQLRNTGELFF; j_call: TRBJ2-2; d_call: .; clone_size: .; v_call: TRBV4-3
cdr3_nt: TGTGCCAGCAGTTTGGTTGTCGGAGCGGGAGGAAGGACCGGGGAGCTGTTTTTT; cdr3_aa: CASSLVVGAGGRTGELFF; j_call: TRBJ2-2; d_call: TRBD2; clone_size: .; v_call: TRBV28
cdr3_nt: TGTGCCAGCAGTCCCCTAGCGGGAGGGCCTTACAATGAGCAGTTCTTC; cdr3_aa: CASSPLAGGPYNEQFF; j_call: TRBJ2-1; d_call: TRBD2; clone_size: .; v_call: TRBV6-6
cdr3_nt: TGTGCCAGCAGCGTAGGTCTGTTCAATCAGCCCCAGCATTTT; cdr3_aa: CASSVGLFNQPQHF; j_call: TRBJ1-5; d_call: .; clone_size: .; v_call: TRBV9
cdr3_nt: TGTGCCAGCAGCCCAACCCTCCCAGGTAACGAGCAGTACTTC; cdr3_aa: CASSPTLPGNEQYF; j_call: TRBJ2-7; d_call: .; clone_size: .; v_call: TRBV7-6
cdr3_nt: TGTGCCAGCAGCCCCCACGGCGTTGGGAACACTGAAGCTTTCTTT; cdr3_aa: CASSPHGVGNTEAFF; j_call: TRBJ1-1; d_call: .; clone_size: .; v_call: TRBV9
cdr3_nt: TGTGCCAGCAGCTTGGGTCGTTATCAGCCCCAGCATTTT; cdr3_aa: CASSLGRYQPQHF; j_call: TRBJ1-5; d_call: .; clone_size: .; v_call: TRBV5-8
cdr3_nt: TGTGCCAGCAGTTACTCCTACAATGAGCAGTTCTTC; cdr3_aa: CASSYSYNEQFF; j_call: TRBJ2-1; d_call: .; clone_size: .; v_call: TRBV6-5
cdr3_nt: TGTGCCAGCAGTTTCCGTAGCCCATCCTACGAGCAGTACTTC; cdr3_aa: CASSFRSPSYEQYF; j_call: TRBJ2-7; d_call: .; clone_size: .; v_call: TRBV27
cdr3_nt: TGTGCCTGGAGTGTAATTGCGGGAGTGCCCCAGGAGCAGTACTTC; cdr3_aa: CAWSVIAGVPQEQYF; j_call: TRBJ2-7; d_call: TRBD2; clone_size: .; v_call: TRBV30
cdr3_nt: TGTGCCAGCAGACTCCGGGACAGTAGGACAGATACGCAGTATTTT; cdr3_aa: CASRLRDSRTDTQYF; j_call: TRBJ2-3; d_call: TRBD1; clone_size: .; v_call: TRBV6-5
cdr3_nt: TGTGCCAGCAGCTTATACCGCGGGAGGGCAGATACGCAGTATTTT; cdr3_aa: CASSLYRGRADTQYF; j_call: TRBJ2-3; d_call: TRBD2; clone_size: .; v_call: TRBV7-8
cdr3_nt: TGTGCCAGCAGCTTACGACAGGGTATTTACAATGAGCAGTTCTTC; cdr3_aa: CASSLRQGIYNEQFF; j_call: TRBJ2-1; d_call: TRBD1; clone_size: .; v_call: TRBV11-3
cdr3_nt: TGTGCCACCAAGGACAGGGGCGGCACAGATACGCAGTATTTT; cdr3_aa: CATKDRGGTDTQYF; j_call: TRBJ2-3; d_call: TRBD1; clone_size: .; v_call: TRBV6-5
cdr3_nt: TGTGCCAGCAGTACAGGGGAAGAGCAGTACTTC; cdr3_aa: CASSTGEEQYF; j_call: TRBJ2-7; d_call: TRBD1; clone_size: .; v_call: TRBV2
cdr3_nt: TGTGCCAGCAGCCAGAGTAGGACTTTTCACACCGGGGAGCTGTTTTTT; cdr3_aa: CASSQSRTFHTGELFF; j_call: TRBJ2-2; d_call: .; clone_size: once; v_call: TRBV14
cdr3_nt: TGTGCCAGCAGCTTAGCGGTAGGAGGGCAGTTCTTC; cdr3_aa: CASSLAVGGQFF; j_call: TRBJ2-1; d_call: .; clone_size: once; v_call: TRBV7-8
cdr3_nt: TGCGCCAGCAGCGGGCCGGGGGGGGCCTTACCCTCCTACGAGCAGTACTTC; cdr3_aa: CASSGPGGALPSYEQYF; j_call: TRBJ2-7; d_call: TRBD2; clone_size: .; v_call: TRBV4-1
cdr3_nt: TGTGCCAGCAGCTTGGAACATGAGGCATCTCTGGTCGAGCAGTACTTC; cdr3_aa: CASSLEHEASLVEQYF; j_call: TRBJ2-7; d_call: .; clone_size: .; v_call: TRBV5-5
cdr3_nt: TGCGCCAGCAGCCAAGTGATCCAGGGAAGCTACGAGCAGTACTTC; cdr3_aa: CASSQVIQGSYEQYF; j_call: TRBJ2-7; d_call: .; clone_size: .; v_call: TRBV4-1
cdr3_nt: TGTGCCACCAGCAGAGCGGGGAGAGGGCAAGAGACCCAGTACTTC; cdr3_aa: CATSRAGRGQETQYF; j_call: TRBJ2-5; d_call: .; clone_size: .; v_call: TRBV15
cdr3_nt: TGTGCCAGCAGTTTCAGGCTAGCGTACGAGGAGCTGTTTTTT; cdr3_aa: CASSFRLAYEELFF; j_call: TRBJ2-2; d_call: .; clone_size: .; v_call: TRBV28
cdr3_nt: TGTGCCAGCAGCTTAGTATCGGCAGGACCCCCCTACAATGAGCAGTTCTTC; cdr3_aa: CASSLVSAGPPYNEQFF; j_call: TRBJ2-1; d_call: .; clone_size: .; v_call: TRBV11-2
cdr3_nt: TGTGCCAGCAGCACGCAACAGGGCCCTCAGTATGGGGAGCAGTACTTC; cdr3_aa: CASSTQQGPQYGEQYF; j_call: TRBJ2-7; d_call: .; clone_size: .; v_call: TRBV7-9
cdr3_nt: TGTGCCAGTCGACCTAGCGGGCCCTACGAGCAGTACTTC; cdr3_aa: CASRPSGPYEQYF; j_call: TRBJ2-7; d_call: TRBD2; clone_size: .; v_call: TRBV27
cdr3_nt: TGTGCCAGTAGTATGACCCCAGGGGCCGCAGATGAGCAGTTCTTC; cdr3_aa: CASSMTPGAADEQFF; j_call: TRBJ2-1; d_call: .; clone_size: .; v_call: TRBV19
cdr3_nt: TGTGCCAGCAGCCCACCACCTAACCCCGAGCAGTTCTTC; cdr3_aa: CASSPPPNPEQFF; j_call: TRBJ2-1; d_call: .; clone_size: once; v_call: TRBV28
cdr3_nt: TGTGCCAGCAGTTTACGGGGATCCACCTACGAGCAGTACTTC; cdr3_aa: CASSLRGSTYEQYF; j_call: TRBJ2-7; d_call: .; clone_size: .; v_call: TRBV27
cdr3_nt: TGCGCCAGCAGCTCTCCTGGACAGGGGGGTACTGAAGCTTTCTTT; cdr3_aa: CASSSPGQGGTEAFF; j_call: TRBJ1-1; d_call: TRBD1; clone_size: .; v_call: TRBV5-1
cdr3_nt: TGTGCCAGCAGTTCCCGGACTAGCGCTAACACCGGGGAGCTGTTTTTT; cdr3_aa: CASSSRTSANTGELFF; j_call: TRBJ2-2; d_call: TRBD2; clone_size: .; v_call: TRBV27
cdr3_nt: TGTGCCAGCAGTTTTACACCCGGGAAGAACTATGGCTACACCTTC; cdr3_aa: CASSFTPGKNYGYTF; j_call: TRBJ1-2; d_call: .; clone_size: .; v_call: TRBV28
cdr3_nt: TGCGCCAGCAGCTTACGGACAGTCTCCTACGAGCAGTACTTC; cdr3_aa: CASSLRTVSYEQYF; j_call: TRBJ2-7; d_call: .; clone_size: .; v_call: TRBV5-1
cdr3_nt: TGTGCCAGCAGCTCGTTTCGGGGCGACAATGAGCAGTTCTTC; cdr3_aa: CASSSFRGDNEQFF; j_call: TRBJ2-1; d_call: .; clone_size: .; v_call: TRBV11-2
cdr3_nt: TGCGCCAGCAGCCAAGAATTTAGCGGGAGTCAAGAAATCACCTACGAGCAGTACTTC; cdr3_aa: CASSQEFSGSQEITYEQYF; j_call: TRBJ2-7; d_call: TRBD2; clone_size: once; v_call: TRBV4-1
cdr3_nt: TGTGCCAGTAGTATGCAACCGTCTCAGGGGGTAGATGGCTACACCTTC; cdr3_aa: CASSMQPSQGVDGYTF; j_call: TRBJ1-2; d_call: TRBD1; clone_size: .; v_call: TRBV19
cdr3_nt: TGTGCCATCAGTGAACGGGATAGCTCCTACAATGAGCAGTTCTTC; cdr3_aa: CAISERDSSYNEQFF; j_call: TRBJ2-1; d_call: .; clone_size: .; v_call: TRBV10-3
cdr3_nt: TGTGCCAGCAGTTTCGCCCCTACCAAACCCAATGAGCAGTTCTTC; cdr3_aa: CASSFAPTKPNEQFF; j_call: TRBJ2-1; d_call: .; clone_size: .; v_call: TRBV27
cdr3_nt: TGTGCCAGCAGTTCACCGGGACTACGGGAAAAACTGTTTTTT; cdr3_aa: CASSSPGLREKLFF; j_call: TRBJ1-4; d_call: .; clone_size: .; v_call: TRBV27
cdr3_nt: TGCGCCAGCAGACTACAGGGGGCAGTTCTGGAGACCCAGTACTTC; cdr3_aa: CASRLQGAVLETQYF; j_call: TRBJ2-5; d_call: TRBD1; clone_size: .; v_call: TRBV5-1
cdr3_nt: TGTGCCAGCAGTAACCCGTCGTACACTGAAGCTTTCTTT; cdr3_aa: CASSNPSYTEAFF; j_call: TRBJ1-1; d_call: .; clone_size: .; v_call: TRBV6-5
cdr3_nt: TGTGCCTCCAGAGGGCCAGGTTTTTACGAGCAGTACTTC; cdr3_aa: CASRGPGFYEQYF; j_call: TRBJ2-7; d_call: .; clone_size: .; v_call: TRBV7-8